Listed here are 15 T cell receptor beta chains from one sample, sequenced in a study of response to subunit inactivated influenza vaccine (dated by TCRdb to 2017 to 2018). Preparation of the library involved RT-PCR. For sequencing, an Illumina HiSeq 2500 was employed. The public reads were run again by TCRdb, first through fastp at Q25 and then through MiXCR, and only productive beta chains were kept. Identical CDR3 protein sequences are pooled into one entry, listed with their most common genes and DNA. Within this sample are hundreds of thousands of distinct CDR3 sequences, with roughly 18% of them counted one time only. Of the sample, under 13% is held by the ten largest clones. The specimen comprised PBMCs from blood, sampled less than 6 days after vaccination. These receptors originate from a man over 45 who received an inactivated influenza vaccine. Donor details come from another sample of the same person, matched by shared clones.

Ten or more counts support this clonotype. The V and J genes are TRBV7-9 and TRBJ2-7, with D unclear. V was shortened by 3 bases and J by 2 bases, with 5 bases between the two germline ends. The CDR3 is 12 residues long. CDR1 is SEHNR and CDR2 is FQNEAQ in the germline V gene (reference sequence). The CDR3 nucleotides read TGTGCCAGCAGCTTGGGGACCTACGAGCAGTACTTC. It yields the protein CASSLGTYEQYF.

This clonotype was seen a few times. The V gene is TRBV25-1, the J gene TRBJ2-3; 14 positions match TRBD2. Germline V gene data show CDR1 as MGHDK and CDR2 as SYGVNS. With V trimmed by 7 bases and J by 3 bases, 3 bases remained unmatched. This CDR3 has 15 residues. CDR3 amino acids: CASTTSGRGTDTQYF. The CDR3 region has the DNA TGTGCCAGCACGACTAGCGGGAGGGGGACAGATACGCAGTATTTT.

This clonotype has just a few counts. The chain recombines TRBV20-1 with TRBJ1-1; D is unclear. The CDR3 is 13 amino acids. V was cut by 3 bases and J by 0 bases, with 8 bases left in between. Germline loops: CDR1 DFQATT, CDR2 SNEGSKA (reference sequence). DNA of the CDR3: TGCAGTGCTAGTAAGGGATTGAACACTGAAGCTTTCTTT. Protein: CSASKGLNTEAFF.

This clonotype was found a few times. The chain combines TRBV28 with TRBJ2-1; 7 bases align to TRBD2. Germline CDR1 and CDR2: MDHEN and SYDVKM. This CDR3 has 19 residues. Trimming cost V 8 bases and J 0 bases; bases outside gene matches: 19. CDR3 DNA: TGTGCCAGCGGAGGAAGCGGGACTCCATTACTGAGCTCCTACAATGAGCAGTTCTTC. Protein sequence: CASGGSGTPLLSSYNEQFF. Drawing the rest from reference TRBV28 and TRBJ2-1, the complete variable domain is DVKVTQSSRYLVKRTGEKVFLECVQDMDHENMFWYRQDPGLGLRLIYFSYDVKMKEKGDIPEGYSVSREKKERFSLILESASTNQTSMYLCASGGSGTPLLSSYNEQFFGPGTRLTVL.

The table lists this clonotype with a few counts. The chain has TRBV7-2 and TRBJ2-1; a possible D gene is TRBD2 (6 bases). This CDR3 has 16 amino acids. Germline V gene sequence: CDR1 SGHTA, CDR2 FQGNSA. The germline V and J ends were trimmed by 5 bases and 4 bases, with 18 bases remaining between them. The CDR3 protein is CASSGLGGNNYNEQFF. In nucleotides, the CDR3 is TGTGCCAGCAGCGGCCTCGGAGGGAACAATTACAATGAGCAGTTCTTC.

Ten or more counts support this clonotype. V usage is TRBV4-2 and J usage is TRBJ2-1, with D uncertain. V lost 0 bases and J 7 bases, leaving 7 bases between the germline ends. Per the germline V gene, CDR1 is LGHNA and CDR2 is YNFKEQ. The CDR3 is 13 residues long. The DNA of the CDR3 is TGTGCCAGCAGCCAAGAAGGGTGGAATGAGCAGTTCTTC. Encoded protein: CASSQEGWNEQFF.

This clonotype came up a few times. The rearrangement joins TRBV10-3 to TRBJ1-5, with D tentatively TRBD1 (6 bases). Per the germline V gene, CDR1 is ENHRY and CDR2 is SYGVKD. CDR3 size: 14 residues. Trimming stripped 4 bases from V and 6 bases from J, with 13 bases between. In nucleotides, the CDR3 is TGTGCCATCAGTGGACAGGTTGCAGGTCAGCCCCAGCATTTT. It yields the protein CAISGQVAGQPQHF.

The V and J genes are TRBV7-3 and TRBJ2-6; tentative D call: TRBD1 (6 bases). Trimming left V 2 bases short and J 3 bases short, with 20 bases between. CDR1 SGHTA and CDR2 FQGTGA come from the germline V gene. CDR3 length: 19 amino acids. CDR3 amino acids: CASSLAPGHKGYGANVLTF. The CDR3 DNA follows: TGTGCCAGCAGCTTAGCACCGGGACATAAGGGATATGGGGCCAACGTCCTGACTTTC.

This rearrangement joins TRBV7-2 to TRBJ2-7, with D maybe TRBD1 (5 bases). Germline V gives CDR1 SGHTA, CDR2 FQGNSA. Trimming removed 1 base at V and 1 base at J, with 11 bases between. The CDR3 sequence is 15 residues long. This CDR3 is CASSLGQFTSYEQYF. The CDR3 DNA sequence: TGTGCCAGCAGCTTAGGACAGTTTACTTCCTACGAGCAGTACTTC.

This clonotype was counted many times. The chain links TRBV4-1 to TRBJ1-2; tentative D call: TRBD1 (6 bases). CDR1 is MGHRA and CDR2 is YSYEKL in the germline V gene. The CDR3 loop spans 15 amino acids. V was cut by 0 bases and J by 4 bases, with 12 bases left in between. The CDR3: CASSQDPGASYGYTF. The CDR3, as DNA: TGCGCCAGCAGCCAAGATCCAGGGGCGAGCTATGGCTACACCTTC.

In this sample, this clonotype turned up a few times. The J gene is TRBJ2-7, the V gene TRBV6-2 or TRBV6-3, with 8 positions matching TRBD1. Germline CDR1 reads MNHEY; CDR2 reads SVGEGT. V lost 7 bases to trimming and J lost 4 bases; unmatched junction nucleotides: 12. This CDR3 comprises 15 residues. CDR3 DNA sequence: TGTGCCAGCAAAAACGGTGCAGGGGGCAGGTACGAGCAGTACTTC. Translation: CASKNGAGGRYEQYF.

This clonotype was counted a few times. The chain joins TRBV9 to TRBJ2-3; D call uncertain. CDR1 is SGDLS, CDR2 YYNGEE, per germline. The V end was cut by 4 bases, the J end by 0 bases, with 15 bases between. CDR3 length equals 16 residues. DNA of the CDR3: TGTGCCAGCAGCCCTCTAGACTTCTATAGCACAGATACGCAGTATTTT. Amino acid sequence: CASSPLDFYSTDTQYF. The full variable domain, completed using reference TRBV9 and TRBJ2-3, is DSGVTQTPKHLITATGQRVTLRCSPRSGDLSVYWYQQSLDQGLQFLIQYYNGEERAKGNILERFSAQQFPDLHSELNLSSLELGDSALYFCASSPLDFYSTDTQYFGPGTRLTVL.

The CDR3 region has the DNA TGTGCCATCAGTGATGGACTAGGGTACGAGCAGTACTTC. Its protein product is CAISDGLGYEQYF. This chain uses TRBV10-3 with TRBJ2-7; 7 nucleotides agree with TRBD2. Trimming cost V 3 bases and J 4 bases; bases outside gene matches: 3. CDR3 length equals 13 residues. Per germline, CDR1 ENHRY and CDR2 SYGVKD.

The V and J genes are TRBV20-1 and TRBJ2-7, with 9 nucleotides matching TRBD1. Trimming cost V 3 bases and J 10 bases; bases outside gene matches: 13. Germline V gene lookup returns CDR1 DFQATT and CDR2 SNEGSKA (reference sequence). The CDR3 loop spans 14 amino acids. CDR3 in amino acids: CSAREGTGGSGQYF. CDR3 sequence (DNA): TGCAGTGCTAGGGAAGGAACAGGGGGCTCGGGACAGTACTTC.

CDR3 nucleotides: TGTGCCAGCAGCGAGATAAAGCGGAGGAGCGCCGGGGAGCTGTTTTTT. Its protein product is CASSEIKRRSAGELFF. The gene calls are TRBV5-6 and TRBJ2-2; a possible D gene is TRBD2 (5 bases). The CDR3 runs to 16 residues. Germline CDR1 and CDR2: SGHDT and YYEEEE. The V and J ends lost 4 bases and 6 bases respectively, with 19 bases between them.